The 9 T cell receptor beta chains listed next were all sequenced from one sample in a study of technical replicates of blood from a few donors (dated by TCRdb to 2017 to 2019). The receptor library was made with the immunoSEQ multiplex PCR assay. The clones in this table, taken by TCRdb from immuneACCESS, are in-frame only. Not every clone is retained; where verified, under half of the shortfall comes from an unresolved V gene, and the cause of the rest is unknown. The sample data list some 80,000 clones, and about 97% of these were observed just once. About 0.3% of the sample is in the top ten clones. The sample was T cells isolated from PBMCs. The receptors stem from a human donor in good health.

This chain joins TRBV5-4 and TRBJ2-3; no reliable D call. V lost 1 base and J lost 2, with 17 bases in between. The V gene's germline CDR1 is SGHNT and CDR2 YYREEE (reference sequence). This CDR3 comprises 17 residues. This CDR3 reads CASSLHGTVTYTDTQYF. The CDR3 DNA follows: TGTGCCAGCAGCTTGCACGGAACAGTCACATACACAGATACGCAGTATTTT.

Only a few counts were recorded for this clone. This rearrangement joins TRBV19 to TRBJ1-5; D gene uncertain. V was pared by 3 bases and J by 6 bases, with 6 bases between. This CDR3 region has 12 residues. Germline V gene lookup returns CDR1 LNHDA and CDR2 SQIVND (reference sequence). The CDR3 sequence is CASSIAVQPQHF. The CDR3 coding sequence is TGTGCCAGTAGTATTGCGGTTCAGCCCCAGCATTTT.

This clone appeared a single time. This chain uses TRBV30 with TRBJ2-5, with a weak D call TRBD1 (6 bases). TRBJ2-7 explains the end of the DNA better; the J call may be wrong. This CDR3 spans 14 amino acids. Germline CDR1 is GTSNPN and CDR2 is SVGIG (reference sequence). The CDR3 DNA reads TGTGCCTGGAGTTCCGGGACATACTCCTACGAGCAGTACTTC. Translation: CAWSSGTYSYEQYF.

In DNA, the CDR3 is TGTGCCAGCAGTTTCTTAGCGGGAGTTTCCAATGAGCAGTTCTTC. Protein product: CASSFLAGVSNEQFF. The chain has TRBV11-1 and TRBJ2-1; 9 bases fit TRBD2. This CDR3 spans 15 amino acids. V was pared by 6 bases and J by 6 bases, with 9 bases of the junction left unmatched. Germline-derived CDR1 and CDR2 are SGHAT and FQDESV (reference sequence).

This chain links TRBV14 with TRBJ2-3, with TRBD2 matching over 7 bases. The germline CDR1 and CDR2 sequences are SGHDN and FVKESK. V dropped 6 bases and J dropped 1; count of bases not matched to a gene: 7. The CDR3 totals 15 residues. DNA of the CDR3: TGTGCCAGCAGTCTGACTAGCTTTGGCACAGATACGCAGTATTTT. Protein sequence: CASSLTSFGTDTQYF.

The chain is built from TRBV7-3 and TRBJ2-3; a possible D gene is TRBD1 (6 bases). The V end was cut by 5 bases, the J end by 3 bases, with 15 bases between. There are 15 residues in the CDR3. Germline CDR1 SGHTA, CDR2 FQGTGA. The CDR3 DNA reads TGTGCCAGCAGCCAAATTGGGGGCCCAACAGATACGCAGTATTTT. Amino acids: CASSQIGGPTDTQYF.

This clone was counted a single time. The gene calls are TRBV6-6 and TRBJ2-3; D is possibly TRBD2 (5 bases). V was pared by 0 bases and J by 1 base, with 11 bases between. This CDR3 has 16 residues. Germline lookup yields CDR1 MNHNY and CDR2 SVGAGI (reference sequence). The CDR3 bases are TGTGCCAGCAGTTACTCCAGAGCGGCTGGCACAGATACGCAGTATTTT. Encoded protein: CASSYSRAAGTDTQYF.

This chain uses TRBV5-4 with TRBJ2-7; D uncertain. Germline CDR1 reads SGHNT; CDR2 reads YYREEE (reference sequence). The germline V and J ends were trimmed by 3 bases and 2 bases, with 9 bases remaining between them. The CDR3 runs 13 residues. CDR3 in DNA: TGTGCCAGCAGCTATGAGGCCCCCTACGAGCAGTACTTC. Translating gives CASSYEAPYEQYF. Looking up the rest from reference TRBV5-4 and TRBJ2-7 gives the full variable domain: ETGVTQSPTHLIKTRGQQVTLRCSSQSGHNTVSWYQQALGQGPQFIFQYYREEENGRGNFPPRFSGLQFPNYSSELNVNALELDDSALYLCASSYEAPYEQYFGPGTRLTVT.

As DNA, the CDR3 is TGTGCCAGCAGCTCCGACTCGCCCGCGACGCAGTATTTT. Translating it yields CASSSDSPATQYF. V usage is TRBV7-6 and J usage is TRBJ2-3; no firm D call. The CDR3 contains 13 residues. Trimming pared 4 bases from V and 9 bases from J, leaving 14 bases between. Germline CDR1 reads SGHVS; CDR2 reads FNYEAQ.